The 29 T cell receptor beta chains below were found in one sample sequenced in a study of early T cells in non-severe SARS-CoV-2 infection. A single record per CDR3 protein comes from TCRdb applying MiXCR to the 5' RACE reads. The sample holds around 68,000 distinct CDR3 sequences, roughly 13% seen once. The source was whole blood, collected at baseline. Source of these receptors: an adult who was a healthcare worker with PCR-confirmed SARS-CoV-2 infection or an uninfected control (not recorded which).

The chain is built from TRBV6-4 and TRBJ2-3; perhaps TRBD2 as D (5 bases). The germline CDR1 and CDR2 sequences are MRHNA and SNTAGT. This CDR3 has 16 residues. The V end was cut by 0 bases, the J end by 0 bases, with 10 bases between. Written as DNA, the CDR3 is TGTGCCAGCAGTGACTCTGGGAGAGGGAGCACAGATACGCAGTATTTT. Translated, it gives CASSDSGRGSTDTQYF.

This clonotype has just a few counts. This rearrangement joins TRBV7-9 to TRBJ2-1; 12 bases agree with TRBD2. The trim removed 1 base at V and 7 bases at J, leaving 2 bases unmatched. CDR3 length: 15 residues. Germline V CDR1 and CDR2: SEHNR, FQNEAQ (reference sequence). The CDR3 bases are TGTGCCAGCAGCTTAGGCCTAGCGGGAGGGAATGAGCAGTTCTTC. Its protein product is CASSLGLAGGNEQFF.

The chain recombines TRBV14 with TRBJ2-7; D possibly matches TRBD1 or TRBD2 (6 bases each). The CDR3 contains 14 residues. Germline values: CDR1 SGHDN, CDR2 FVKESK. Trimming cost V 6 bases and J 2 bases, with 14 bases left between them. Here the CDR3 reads CASSRQGGPYEQYF. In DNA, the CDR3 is TGTGCCAGCAGTCGACAAGGGGGGCCCTACGAGCAGTACTTC. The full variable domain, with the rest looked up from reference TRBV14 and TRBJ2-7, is EAGVTQFPSHSVIEKGQTVTLRCDPISGHDNLYWYRRVMGKEIKFLLHFVKESKQDESGMPNNRFLAERTGGTYSTLKVQPAELEDSGVYFCASSRQGGPYEQYFGPGTRLTVT.

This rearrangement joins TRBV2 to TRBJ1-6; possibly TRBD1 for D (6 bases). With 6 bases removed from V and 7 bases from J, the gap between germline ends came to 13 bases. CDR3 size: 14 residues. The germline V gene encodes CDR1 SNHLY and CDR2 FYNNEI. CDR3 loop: CASSAGAPNSPLHF. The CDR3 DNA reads TGTGCCAGCAGCGCAGGGGCCCCAAATTCACCCCTCCACTTT.

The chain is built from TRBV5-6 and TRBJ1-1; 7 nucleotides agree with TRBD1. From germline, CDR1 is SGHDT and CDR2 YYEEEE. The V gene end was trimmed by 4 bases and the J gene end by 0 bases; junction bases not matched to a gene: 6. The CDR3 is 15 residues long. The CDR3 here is CASSGRGQLNTEAFF. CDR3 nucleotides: TGTGCCAGCAGCGGCCGGGGACAGCTGAACACTGAAGCTTTCTTT.

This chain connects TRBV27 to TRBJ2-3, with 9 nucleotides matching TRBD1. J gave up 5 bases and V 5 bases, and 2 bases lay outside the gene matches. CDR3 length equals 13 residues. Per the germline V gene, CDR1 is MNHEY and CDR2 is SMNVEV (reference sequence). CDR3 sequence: CASSGQGQDTQYF. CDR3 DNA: TGTGCCAGCAGTGGACAGGGGCAAGATACGCAGTATTTT.

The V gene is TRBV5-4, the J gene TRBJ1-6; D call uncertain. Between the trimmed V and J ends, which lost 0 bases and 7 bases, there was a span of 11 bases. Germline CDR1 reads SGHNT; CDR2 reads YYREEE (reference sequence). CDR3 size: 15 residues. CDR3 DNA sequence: TGTGCCAGCAGCTTGGACACGCATAGGAATTCACCCCTCCACTTT. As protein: CASSLDTHRNSPLHF.

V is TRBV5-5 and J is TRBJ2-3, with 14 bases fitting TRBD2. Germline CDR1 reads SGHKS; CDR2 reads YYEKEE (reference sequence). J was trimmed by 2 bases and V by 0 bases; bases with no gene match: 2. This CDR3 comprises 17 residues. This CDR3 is CASSLGTSGGPTDTQYF. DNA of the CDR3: TGTGCCAGCAGCTTGGGGACTAGCGGGGGGCCCACAGATACGCAGTATTTT.

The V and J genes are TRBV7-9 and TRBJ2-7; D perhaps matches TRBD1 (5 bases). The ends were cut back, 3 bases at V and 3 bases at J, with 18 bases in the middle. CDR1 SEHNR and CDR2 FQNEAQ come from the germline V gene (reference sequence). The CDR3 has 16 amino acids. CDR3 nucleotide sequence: TGTGCCAGCAGCTTGAGCCTGGGGCCCAGTATCTACGAGCAGTACTTC. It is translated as CASSLSLGPSIYEQYF.

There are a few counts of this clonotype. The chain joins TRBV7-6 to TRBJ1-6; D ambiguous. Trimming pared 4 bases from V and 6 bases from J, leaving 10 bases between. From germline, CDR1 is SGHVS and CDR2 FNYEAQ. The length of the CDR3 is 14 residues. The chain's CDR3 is CASSWSPFNSPLHF. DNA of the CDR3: TGTGCCAGCAGCTGGAGCCCGTTTAATTCACCCCTCCACTTT. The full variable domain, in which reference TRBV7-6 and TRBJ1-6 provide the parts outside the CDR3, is GAGVSQSPRYKVTKRGQDVALRCDPISGHVSLYWYRQALGQGPEFLTYFNYEAQQDKSGLPNDRFSAERPEGSISTLTIQRTEQRDSAMYRCASSWSPFNSPLHFGNGTRLTVT.

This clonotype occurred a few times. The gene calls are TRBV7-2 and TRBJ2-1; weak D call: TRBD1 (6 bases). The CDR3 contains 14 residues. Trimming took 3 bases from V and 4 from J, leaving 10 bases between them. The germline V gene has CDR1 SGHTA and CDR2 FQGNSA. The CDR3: CASSFGDRYNEQFF. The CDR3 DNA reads TGTGCCAGCAGCTTTGGTGACAGGTACAATGAGCAGTTCTTC.

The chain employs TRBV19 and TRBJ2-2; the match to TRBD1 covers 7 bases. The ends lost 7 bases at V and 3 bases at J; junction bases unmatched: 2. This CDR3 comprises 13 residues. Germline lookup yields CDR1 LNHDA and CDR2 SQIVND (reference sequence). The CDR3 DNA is TGTGCCAGTATCGACAGGGACACCGGGGAGCTGTTTTTT. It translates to CASIDRDTGELFF.

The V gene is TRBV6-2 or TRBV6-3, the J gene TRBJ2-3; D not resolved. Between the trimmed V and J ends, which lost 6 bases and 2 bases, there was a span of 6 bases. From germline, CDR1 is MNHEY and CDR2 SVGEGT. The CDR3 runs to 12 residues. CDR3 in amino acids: CASRTYTDTQYF. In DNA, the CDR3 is TGTGCCAGCAGGACTTACACAGATACGCAGTATTTT.

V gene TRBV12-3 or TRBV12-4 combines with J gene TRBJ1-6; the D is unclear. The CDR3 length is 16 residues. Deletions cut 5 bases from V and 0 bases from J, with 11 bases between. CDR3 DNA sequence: TGTGCCAGCAGTCTGGGGTGGAGCTCCTATAATTCACCCCTCCACTTT. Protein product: CASSLGWSSYNSPLHF.

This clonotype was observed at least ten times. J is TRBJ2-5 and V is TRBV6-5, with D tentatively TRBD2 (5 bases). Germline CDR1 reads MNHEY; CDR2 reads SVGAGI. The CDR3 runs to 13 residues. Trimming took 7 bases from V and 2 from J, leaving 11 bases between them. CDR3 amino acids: CASTPPGQETQYF. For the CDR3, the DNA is TGTGCCAGCACCCCTCCGGGGCAAGAGACCCAGTACTTC.

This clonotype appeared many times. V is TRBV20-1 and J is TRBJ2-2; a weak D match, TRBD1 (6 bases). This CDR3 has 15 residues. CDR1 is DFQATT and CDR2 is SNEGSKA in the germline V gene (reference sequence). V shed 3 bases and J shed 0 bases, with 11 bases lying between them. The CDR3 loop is CSARAQGSNTGELFF. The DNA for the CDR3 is TGCAGTGCTAGGGCCCAGGGGTCGAACACCGGGGAGCTGTTTTTT.

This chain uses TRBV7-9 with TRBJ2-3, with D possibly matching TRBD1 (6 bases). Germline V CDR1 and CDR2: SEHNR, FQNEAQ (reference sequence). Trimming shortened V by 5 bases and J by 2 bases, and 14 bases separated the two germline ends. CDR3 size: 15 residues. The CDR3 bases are TGTGCCAGCAGCCCCCAACAGGGCCCCACAGATACGCAGTATTTT. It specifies CASSPQQGPTDTQYF.

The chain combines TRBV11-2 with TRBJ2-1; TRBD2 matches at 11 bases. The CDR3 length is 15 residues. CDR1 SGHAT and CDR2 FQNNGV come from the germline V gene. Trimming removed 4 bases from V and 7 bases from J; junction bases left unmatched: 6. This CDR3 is CASSSAIAGGNEQFF. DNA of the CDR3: TGTGCCAGCAGCTCAGCGATAGCGGGAGGGAATGAGCAGTTCTTC.

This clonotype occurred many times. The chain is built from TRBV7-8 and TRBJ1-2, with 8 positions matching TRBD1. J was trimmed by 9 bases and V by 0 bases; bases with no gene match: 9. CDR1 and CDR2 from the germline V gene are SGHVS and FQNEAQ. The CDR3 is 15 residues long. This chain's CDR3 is CASSLARTGPLSYTF. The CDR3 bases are TGTGCCAGCAGCTTAGCCAGGACAGGGCCCTTGAGCTACACCTTC.

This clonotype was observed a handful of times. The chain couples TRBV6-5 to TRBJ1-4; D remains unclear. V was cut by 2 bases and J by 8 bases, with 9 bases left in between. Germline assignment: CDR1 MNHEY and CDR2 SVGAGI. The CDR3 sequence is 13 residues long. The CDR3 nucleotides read TGTGCCAGCAGTTACCAATTTGGGGAAAAACTGTTTTTT. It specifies CASSYQFGEKLFF.

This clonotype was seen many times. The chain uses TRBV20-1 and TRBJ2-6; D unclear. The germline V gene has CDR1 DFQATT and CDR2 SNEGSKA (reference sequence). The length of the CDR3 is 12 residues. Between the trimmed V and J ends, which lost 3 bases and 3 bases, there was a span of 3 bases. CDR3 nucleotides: TGCAGTGCTAGTAATGGGGCCAACGTCCTGACTTTC. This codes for CSASNGANVLTF.

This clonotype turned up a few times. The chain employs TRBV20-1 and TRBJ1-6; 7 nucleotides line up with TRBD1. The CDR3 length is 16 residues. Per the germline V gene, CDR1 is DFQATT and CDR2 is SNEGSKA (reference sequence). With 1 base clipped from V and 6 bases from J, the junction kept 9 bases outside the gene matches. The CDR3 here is CSARGPPGQSNSPLHF. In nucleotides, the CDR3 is TGCAGTGCTAGAGGCCCCCCGGGACAGTCTAATTCACCCCTCCACTTT.

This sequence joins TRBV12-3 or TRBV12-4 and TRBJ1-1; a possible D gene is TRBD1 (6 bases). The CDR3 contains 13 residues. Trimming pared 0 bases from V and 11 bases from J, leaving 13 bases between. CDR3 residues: CASSLALGTLAFF. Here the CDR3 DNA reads TGTGCCAGCAGTTTAGCGCTGGGGACACTCGCTTTCTTT.

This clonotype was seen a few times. This CDR3 is CASSSGMGREVQETQYF. The DNA of the CDR3 is TGTGCCAGCAGCTCCGGAATGGGGCGGGAGGTACAAGAGACCCAGTACTTC. The genes are TRBV13 and TRBJ2-5, with 8 positions matching TRBD2. Per germline, CDR1 PRHDT and CDR2 FYEKMQ (reference sequence). The CDR3 is 17 amino acids. With 4 bases clipped from V and 2 bases from J, the junction kept 12 bases outside the gene matches. The full variable domain, in which reference TRBV13 and TRBJ2-5 provide the parts outside the CDR3, is AAGVIQSPRHLIKEKRETATLKCYPIPRHDTVYWYQQGPGQDPQFLISFYEKMQSDKGSIPDRFSAQQFSDYHSELNMSSLELGDSALYFCASSSGMGREVQETQYFGPGTRLLVL.

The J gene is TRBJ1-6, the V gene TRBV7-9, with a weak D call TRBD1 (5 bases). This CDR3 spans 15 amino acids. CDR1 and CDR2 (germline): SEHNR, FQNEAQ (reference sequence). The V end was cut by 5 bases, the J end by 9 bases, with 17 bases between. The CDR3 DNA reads TGTGCCAGCAGCCCCGGGTCGGACATGGGTTCACCCCTCCACTTT. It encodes CASSPGSDMGSPLHF.

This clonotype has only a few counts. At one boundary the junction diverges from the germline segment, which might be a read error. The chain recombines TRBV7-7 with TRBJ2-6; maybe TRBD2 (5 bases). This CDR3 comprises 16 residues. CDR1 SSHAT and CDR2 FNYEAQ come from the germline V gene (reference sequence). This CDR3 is CASSPPGSPGANVLTF. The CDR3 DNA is TGTGCTAGCAGCCCCCCTGGGAGCCCTGGGGCCAACGTCCTGACTTTC. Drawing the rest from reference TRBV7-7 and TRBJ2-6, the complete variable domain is GAGVSQSPRYKVTKRGQDVTLRCDPISSHATLYWYQQALGQGPEFLTYFNYEAQPDKSGLPSDRFSAERPEGSISTLTIQRTEQRDSAMYRCASSPPGSPGANVLTFGAGSRLTVL.

As DNA, the CDR3 is TGTGCCAGCAGCACCGTACTTGGGGGGTTTGATTCACCCCTCCACTTT. Amino acids: CASSTVLGGFDSPLHF. The chain uses TRBV6-2 or TRBV6-3 and TRBJ1-6, with D possibly being TRBD1 (5 bases). Trimming removed 6 bases at V and 8 bases at J, with 20 bases between. The CDR3 loop spans 16 amino acids. Germline values: CDR1 MNHEY, CDR2 SVGEGT.

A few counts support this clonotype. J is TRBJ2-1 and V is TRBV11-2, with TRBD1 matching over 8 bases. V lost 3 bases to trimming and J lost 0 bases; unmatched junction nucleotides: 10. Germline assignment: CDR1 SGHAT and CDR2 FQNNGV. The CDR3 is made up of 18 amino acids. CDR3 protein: CASSLRQGPDSSYNEQFF. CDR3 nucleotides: TGTGCCAGCAGCTTGAGACAGGGGCCCGATAGCTCCTACAATGAGCAGTTCTTC.

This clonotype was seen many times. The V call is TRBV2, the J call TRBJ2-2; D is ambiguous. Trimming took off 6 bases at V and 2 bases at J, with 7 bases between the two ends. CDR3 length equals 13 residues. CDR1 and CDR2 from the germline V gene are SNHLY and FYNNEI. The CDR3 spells CASSTSNTGELFF. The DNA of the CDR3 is TGTGCCAGCAGCACAAGTAACACCGGGGAGCTGTTTTTT.